What follows is one TCR beta chain and its context. Antigen: not known. It was with a sample-barcoded 5' primer and a J-beta primer mix that a second PCR of roughly 7 to 11 cycles was run. The template-switch adaptor was a 5' adaptor with 12 random nucleotides. It tagged each cDNA molecule. TCRdb analysed the 5' RACE reads with MiXCR anew, one entry per CDR3 protein. The top ten hold about 21% of the sample, which has 1.8 million or so distinct CDR3 sequences, approximately 39% seen once. The sample belongs to a study of blood T cells in healthy people across ages. Whole-study findings and limits: Samples with more naive T cells showed higher observed beta diversity.

Specimen: blood. The sequence derives from a human donor in good health.

The DNA for the CDR3 is TGCAGTGCTTTGCCTAGCGGAGAGGTCGATGAGCAGTTCTTC. As protein: CSALPSGEVDEQFF. The chain has TRBV20-1 and TRBJ2-1; 7 nucleotides match TRBD2. Germline V gives CDR1 DFQATT, CDR2 SNEGSKA (reference sequence). CDR3 length: 14 amino acids. Trimming removed 5 bases from V and 8 bases from J; junction bases left unmatched: 12.